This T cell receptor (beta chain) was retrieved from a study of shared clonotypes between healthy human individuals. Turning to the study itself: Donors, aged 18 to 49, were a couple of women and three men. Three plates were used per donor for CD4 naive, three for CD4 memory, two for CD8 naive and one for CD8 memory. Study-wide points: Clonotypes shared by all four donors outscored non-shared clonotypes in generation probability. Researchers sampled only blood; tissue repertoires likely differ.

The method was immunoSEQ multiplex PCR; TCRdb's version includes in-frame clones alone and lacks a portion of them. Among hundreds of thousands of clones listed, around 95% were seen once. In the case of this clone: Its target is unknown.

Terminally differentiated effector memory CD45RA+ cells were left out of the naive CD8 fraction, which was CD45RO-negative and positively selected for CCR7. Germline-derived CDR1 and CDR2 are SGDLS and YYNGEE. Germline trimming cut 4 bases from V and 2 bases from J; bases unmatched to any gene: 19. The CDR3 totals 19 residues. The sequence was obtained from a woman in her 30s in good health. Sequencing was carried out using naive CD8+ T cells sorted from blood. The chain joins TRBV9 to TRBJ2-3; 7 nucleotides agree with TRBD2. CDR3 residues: CASSPDLWPSGKNTDTQYF. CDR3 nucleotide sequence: TGTGCCAGCAGCCCCGACCTGTGGCCTAGCGGAAAAAACACAGATACGCAGTATTTT.